These T cell receptor beta chains were read from a single sample in a study of OX40 agonist ivuxolimab in advanced cancers. The protocol was immunoSEQ multiplex PCR, while the TCRdb copy is restricted to in-frame clones and leaves out a portion. The table shows approximately 99,000 clones, with roughly 90% occurring only once. The sequenced sample was CD4+ or CD8+ T cells sorted from blood, obtained in a trial of the OX40 agonist ivuxolimab. All receptors derive from an adult with an advanced solid tumor such as melanoma, head and neck, liver or kidney cancer. Both conserved end residues are part of each CDR3. Fields, in order: CDR3 protein, CDR3 DNA, clone size, D gene, V gene, J gene. A D gene is named only where the DNA matches it firmly. The listing skips clone size in some rows; elsewhere it reads once, few, many or a size class.

CDR3: CASSLEGQGLTEAFF; DNA: TGCGCCAGCAGCTTGGAGGGACAGGGGTTGACTGAAGCTTTCTTT; size: once; D: TRBD1; V: TRBV5-1; J: TRBJ1-1
CDR3: CSVVLGPSNTGELFF; DNA: TGCAGCGTTGTTTTGGGCCCGTCGAACACCGGGGAGCTGTTTTTT; size: NA; D: NA; V: TRBV29-1; J: TRBJ2-2
CDR3: CAINSEGREQFF; DNA: TGTGCCATCAACTCCGAAGGAAGGGAGCAGTTCTTC; size: NA; D: NA; V: TRBV10-3; J: TRBJ2-1
CDR3: CASSLGGGNTDTQYF; DNA: TGCGCCAGCAGCTTGGGCGGGGGGAACACAGATACGCAGTATTTT; size: NA; D: TRBD2; V: TRBV5-1; J: TRBJ2-3
CDR3: CASSLGSAQGNEQYF; DNA: TGCGCCAGCAGCTTAGGTTCGGCCCAGGGGAACGAGCAGTACTTC; size: NA; D: NA; V: TRBV5-1; J: TRBJ2-7
CDR3: CASSPNQQGIETQYF; DNA: TGTGCCAGCAGCCCCAACCAACAGGGGATAGAGACCCAGTACTTC; size: NA; D: TRBD1; V: TRBV7-3; J: TRBJ2-5
CDR3: CASRGGQNSSGNTIYF; DNA: TGCGCCAGCAGGGGGGGACAGAACTCCTCTGGAAACACCATATATTTT; size: NA; D: TRBD1; V: TRBV5-1; J: TRBJ1-3
CDR3: CAWSAGTAYEQYF; DNA: TGTGCCTGGAGCGCCGGGACAGCCTACGAGCAGTACTTC; size: NA; D: TRBD1; V: TRBV30; J: TRBJ2-7
CDR3: CASSSGPGDTEAFF; DNA: TGTGCCAGCTCGTCAGGACCGGGCGACACTGAAGCTTTCTTT; size: NA; D: NA; V: TRBV18; J: TRBJ1-1
CDR3: CAWAPAPSTDTQYF; DNA: TGTGCCTGGGCCCCAGCTCCTAGCACAGATACGCAGTATTTT; size: NA; D: NA; V: TRBV30; J: TRBJ2-3
CDR3: CASSSGTGVGTQYF; DNA: TGCGCCAGCAGCTCCGGGACGGGCGTCGGGACCCAGTACTTC; size: once; D: NA; V: TRBV5-1; J: TRBJ2-5
CDR3: CASSLQDTQYF; DNA: TGTGCCAGCAGCTTACAAGATACGCAGTATTTT; size: NA; D: NA; V: TRBV11-3; J: TRBJ2-3
CDR3: CASSPPGVRETQYF; DNA: TGTGCCAGCAGCCCCCCCGGGGTAAGAGAGACCCAGTACTTC; size: NA; D: NA; V: TRBV7-8; J: TRBJ2-5
CDR3: CASRLRQGSEAFF; DNA: TGTGCCAGCAGACTGAGACAGGGCTCTGAAGCTTTCTTT; size: NA; D: TRBD1; V: TRBV6-1; J: TRBJ1-1
CDR3: CASSPRDVEQYF; DNA: TGTGCCAGCAGCCCACGGGACGTCGAGCAGTACTTC; size: NA; D: NA; V: TRBV7-9; J: TRBJ2-7
CDR3: CASSQVAGGPETQYF; DNA: TGTGCCAGCAGCCAAGTAGCGGGGGGGCCTGAGACCCAGTACTTC; size: NA; D: TRBD2; V: TRBV4-2; J: TRBJ2-5
CDR3: CASSLGSRGGGYTF; DNA: TGTGCCAGCAGCTTGGGCAGCCGGGGAGGTGGCTACACCTTC; size: NA; D: NA; V: TRBV5-6; J: TRBJ1-2
CDR3: CSAGETFYEQYF; DNA: TGCAGCGCCGGGGAGACCTTCTACGAGCAGTACTTC; size: once; D: NA; V: TRBV29-1; J: TRBJ2-7
CDR3: CASSAMGGTKSSYNEQFF; DNA: TGTGCCAGCAGCGCCATGGGCGGGACAAAAAGCTCCTACAATGAGCAGTTCTTC; size: NA; D: NA; V: TRBV9; J: TRBJ2-1
CDR3: CASSSRTDTQYF; DNA: TGTGCCAGCAGTTCTCGTACTGATACGCAGTATTTT; size: NA; D: NA; V: TRBV28; J: TRBJ2-3
CDR3: CASSLLGNTIYF; DNA: TGTGCCAGCAGCTTACTGGGAAACACCATATATTTT; size: few; D: NA; V: TRBV7-6; J: TRBJ1-3
CDR3: CASSPPSAGMNTEAFF; DNA: TGCGCCAGCAGCCCCCCATCGGCAGGCATGAACACTGAAGCTTTCTTT; size: NA; D: NA; V: TRBV5-1; J: TRBJ1-1
CDR3: CASSAGGYNEQFF; DNA: TGCGCCAGCAGCGCGGGGGGTTACAATGAGCAGTTCTTC; size: NA; D: TRBD2; V: TRBV4-1; J: TRBJ2-1
CDR3: CASSPRLAESSYNEQFF; DNA: TGTGCCAGCAGCCCTAGGCTAGCCGAGAGCTCCTACAATGAGCAGTTCTTC; size: once; D: NA; V: TRBV5-4; J: TRBJ2-1